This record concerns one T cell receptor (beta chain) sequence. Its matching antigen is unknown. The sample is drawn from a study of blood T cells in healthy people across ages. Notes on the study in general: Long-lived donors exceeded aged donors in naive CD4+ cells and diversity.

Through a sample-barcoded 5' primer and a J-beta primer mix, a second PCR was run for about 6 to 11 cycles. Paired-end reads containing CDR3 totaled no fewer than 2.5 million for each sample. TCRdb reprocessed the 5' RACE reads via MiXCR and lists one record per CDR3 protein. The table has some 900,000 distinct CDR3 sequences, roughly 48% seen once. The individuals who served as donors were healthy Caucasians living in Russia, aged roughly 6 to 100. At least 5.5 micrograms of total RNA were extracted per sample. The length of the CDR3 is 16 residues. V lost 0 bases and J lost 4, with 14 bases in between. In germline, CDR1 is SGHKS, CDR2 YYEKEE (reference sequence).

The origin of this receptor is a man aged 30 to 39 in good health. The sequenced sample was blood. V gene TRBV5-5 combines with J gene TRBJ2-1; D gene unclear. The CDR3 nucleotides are TGTGCCAGCAGCTTGGACCCGACCCCACGGTACAATGAGCAGTTCTTC. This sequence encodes CASSLDPTPRYNEQFF. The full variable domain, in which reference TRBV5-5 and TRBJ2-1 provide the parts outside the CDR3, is DAGVTQSPTHLIKTRGQQVTLRCSPISGHKSVSWYQQVLGQGPQFIFQYYEKEERGRGNFPDRFSARQFPNYSSELNVNALLLGDSALYLCASSLDPTPRYNEQFFGPGTRLTVL.